Listed below are T cell receptor beta chains from one sample, sequenced in a study of blood T cell repertoires in COVID-19. Method: immunoSEQ multiplex PCR; TCRdb's copy keeps in-frame clones and lacks some. The table includes some 65,000 clones, about 85% detected once. Sequenced input: peripheral blood. These receptors were collected from an elderly man with acute or convalescent COVID-19. Each CDR3 is given with its conserved first and last residue. D genes are given only for firm matches. Where a row states a size, it is once, few, many or the class of an expanded clone; other rows omit it.

V	J	D	size	DNA	CDR3
TRBV7-8	TRBJ1-1	TRBD1	-	TGTGCCAGCAGAGGACAGGAATTTGAAGCTTTCTTT	CASRGQEFEAFF
TRBV5-4	TRBJ2-1	TRBD2	-	TGTGCCAGCAGCTCGACTAGCGGGACGGCCTCCTACAATGAGCAGTTCTTC	CASSSTSGTASYNEQFF
TRBV27	TRBJ1-1	-	-	TGTGCCAGCCGGCAGCAGGTGTGGGCTGAAGCTTTCTTT	CASRQQVWAEAFF
TRBV27	TRBJ1-2	TRBD1	-	TGTGCCAGCAGTTCCCAAAGACAGGGGTATGGCTACACCTTC	CASSSQRQGYGYTF
TRBV6-2/TRBV6-3	TRBJ1-5	-	-	TGTGCCAGCAGTTACTCGTCTAGGGGCTACTATCAGCCCCAGCATTTT	CASSYSSRGYYQPQHF
TRBV25-1	TRBJ2-7	TRBD1	-	TGTGCCAGCAGTGCCCTCTCCGACAGGGAAGGATACGAGCAGTACTTC	CASSALSDREGYEQYF
TRBV5-1	TRBJ2-5	TRBD1	once	TGCGCCAGCAGCTTATCAGGGGGCGATGAGACCCAGTACTTC	CASSLSGGDETQYF
TRBV11-3	TRBJ1-1	TRBD1	-	TGTGCCAGCAGCCTACAGGGGGGGACTGAAGCTTTCTTT	CASSLQGGTEAFF
TRBV5-6	TRBJ2-1	TRBD2	-	TGTGCCAGCAGCGCCCGGAGGAGCGGGAGGCAGGGGAATGAGCAGTTCTTC	CASSARRSGRQGNEQFF
TRBV6-5	TRBJ1-3	-	-	TGTGCCAGCAGTTACGCGGGGCCGGGAAACACCATATATTTT	CASSYAGPGNTIYF
TRBV24-1	TRBJ1-1	-	-	TGTGCCACCAGTGATCCCCAGCGGGGGGGGGAGACTGAAGCTTTCTTT	CATSDPQRGGETEAFF
TRBV19	TRBJ2-6	TRBD2	once	TGTGCCAGTAGTGCCTTTATAGTGGGGGGGACCTCTGGGGCCAACGTCCTGACTTTC	CASSAFIVGGTSGANVLTF
TRBV30	TRBJ2-2	TRBD2	-	TGTGCCTGGAGTGGGGGACTAGCGGGAGTGAACACCGGGGAGCTGTTTTTT	CAWSGGLAGVNTGELFF
TRBV5-4	TRBJ2-1	-	-	TGTGCCAGCAGCTCTACTGCGGGGTCCAATGAGCAGTTCTTC	CASSSTAGSNEQFF
TRBV6-6	TRBJ1-1	-	-	TGTGCCAGCAGTACGCAGGGGAGAACTGAAGCTTTCTTT	CASSTQGRTEAFF
TRBV27	TRBJ1-1	-	large	TGTGCCAGCAGTTCACGAATTTTGAAGGGGAACAGTGAAGCTTTCTTT	CASSSRILKGNSEAFF
TRBV19	TRBJ2-7	-	-	TGTGCCAGTAGTATCGGCGGAGTCTACGAGCAGTACTTC	CASSIGGVYEQYF
TRBV28	TRBJ2-7	TRBD1	-	TGTGCCATCAACCGAGGGGGCGTTTACGAGCAGTACTTC	CAINRGGVYEQYF
TRBV19	TRBJ2-1	TRBD2	-	TGTGCCAGTAGTATAGCCCTAGCGGGAGGTCCCTACAATGAGCAGTTCTTC	CASSIALAGGPYNEQFF
TRBV23-1	TRBJ1-2	-	few	TGCGCCAGCAGTCAATCTGGGAGCGAGATCTATGGCTACACCTTC	CASSQSGSEIYGYTF
TRBV25-1	TRBJ1-4	TRBD1	-	TGTGCCAGCAGTGAAGCGGGGACAGGGGCTAATGAAAAACTGTTTTTT	CASSEAGTGANEKLFF
TRBV7-2	TRBJ1-6	-	-	TGTGCCAGCAACCTGGGGGCAGGGAGGGATTCACCCCTCCACTTT	CASNLGAGRDSPLHF
TRBV19	TRBJ1-2	-	-	TGTGCCAGTAGTATCCTCAGGGGAGGCTACACCTTC	CASSILRGGYTF
TRBV27	TRBJ1-3	-	-	TGTGCCAGCAGACTCGGTGGTTCTGGAAACACCATATATTTT	CASRLGGSGNTIYF
TRBV6-5	TRBJ1-2	TRBD1	-	TGTGCCAGCAGGAGGGGACAGGGGGATGGCTACACCTTC	CASRRGQGDGYTF
TRBV28	TRBJ1-3	-	-	TGTGCAAGTAATCCGGGGGGATCCGGAAACACCATATATTTT	CASNPGGSGNTIYF
TRBV12-3/TRBV12-4	TRBJ1-2	-	-	TGTGCCAGCAGTTGGGGGGGAAGCTATGGCTACACCTTC	CASSWGGSYGYTF
TRBV7-2	TRBJ1-2	-	-	TGTGCCAGCAGCTTAGAGACGGGGGGGAACTATGGCTACACCTTC	CASSLETGGNYGYTF
TRBV7-2	TRBJ2-2	TRBD2	-	TGTGCCAGCAGCTTGGGCTTCTCAGCGGCGGGGGCCGGGGAGCTGTTTTTT	CASSLGFSAAGAGELFF
TRBV5-1	TRBJ1-4	-	-	TGCGCCAGCAGCTTCACACAGGGTGGTGAAAAACTGTTTTTT	CASSFTQGGEKLFF
TRBV27	TRBJ1-1	TRBD1	few	TGTGCCAGCAGTCATGGGACAGGGGGAACTGAAGCTTTCTTT	CASSHGTGGTEAFF
TRBV6-5	TRBJ1-1	TRBD1	once	TGTGCCAGCAGTTCCGCGGACAGGGCCGGAACGTTCTTT	CASSSADRAGTFF
TRBV5-4	TRBJ1-2	-	-	TGTGCCAGCAGCTTGTCGATGACAGAAGCGAACTATGGCTACACCTTC	CASSLSMTEANYGYTF
TRBV18	TRBJ1-3	-	few	TGTGCCAGCTCACCAGGTCCAGGTTCTGGAAACACCATATATTTT	CASSPGPGSGNTIYF
TRBV2	TRBJ1-3	-	-	TGTGCCAGCAACCCACAGGCCTCTGGAAACACCATATATTTT	CASNPQASGNTIYF
TRBV24-1	TRBJ2-3	-	-	TGTGCCACCAGTGATCCAGGCGGCACAGATACGCAGTATTTT	CATSDPGGTDTQYF
TRBV4-3	TRBJ1-5	-	-	TGCGCCAGCAGCCAAGTTGCCGGCAGGGATGATCAGCCCCAGCATTTT	CASSQVAGRDDQPQHF
TRBV3-1/TRBV3-2	TRBJ1-1	TRBD1	-	TGTGCCAGCAGCCAAGGGGGGACAGGACATTACACTGAAGCTTTCTTT	CASSQGGTGHYTEAFF
TRBV10-2	TRBJ2-1	TRBD2	-	TGCGCCAGCAGGAATCCGCGAGCGGGAGGGTACAATGAGCAGTTCTTC	CASRNPRAGGYNEQFF